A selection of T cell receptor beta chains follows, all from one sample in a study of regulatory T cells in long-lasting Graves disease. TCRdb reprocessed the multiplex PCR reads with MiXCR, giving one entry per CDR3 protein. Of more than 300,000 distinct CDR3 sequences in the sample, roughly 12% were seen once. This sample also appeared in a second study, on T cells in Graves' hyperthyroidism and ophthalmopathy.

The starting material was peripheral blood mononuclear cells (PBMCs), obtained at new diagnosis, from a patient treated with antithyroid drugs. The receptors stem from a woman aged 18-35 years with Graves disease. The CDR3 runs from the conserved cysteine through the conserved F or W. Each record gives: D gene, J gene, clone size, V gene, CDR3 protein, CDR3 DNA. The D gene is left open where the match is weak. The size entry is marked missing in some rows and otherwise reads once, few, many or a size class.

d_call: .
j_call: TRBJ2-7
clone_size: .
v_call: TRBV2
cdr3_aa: CASSESGVTSYEQYF
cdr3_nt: TGTGCCAGCAGTGAATCGGGAGTGACCTCCTACGAGCAGTACTTC

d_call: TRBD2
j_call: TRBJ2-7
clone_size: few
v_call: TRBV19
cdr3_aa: CASKVSGGTYEQYF
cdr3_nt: TGTGCCAGTAAGGTCTCGGGAGGGACCTACGAGCAGTACTTC

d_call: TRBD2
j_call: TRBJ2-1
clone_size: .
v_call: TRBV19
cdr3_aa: CASSMTSGVLNEQFF
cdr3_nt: TGTGCCAGTAGTATGACTAGCGGGGTCTTAAATGAGCAGTTCTTC

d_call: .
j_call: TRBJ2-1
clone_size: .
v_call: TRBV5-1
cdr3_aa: CASSLSGQSYNEQFF
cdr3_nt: TGCGCCAGCAGCTTGTCCGGACAGTCGTACAATGAGCAGTTCTTC

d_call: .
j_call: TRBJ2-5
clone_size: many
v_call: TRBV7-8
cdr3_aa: CASSRGAGPQETQYF
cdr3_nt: TGTGCCAGCAGTCGTGGTGCGGGCCCTCAAGAGACCCAGTACTTC

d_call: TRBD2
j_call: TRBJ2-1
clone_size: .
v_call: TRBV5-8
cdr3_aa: CASSFGLAGGPYNEQFF
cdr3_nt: TGTGCCAGCAGCTTCGGGCTAGCGGGAGGGCCTTACAATGAGCAGTTCTTC

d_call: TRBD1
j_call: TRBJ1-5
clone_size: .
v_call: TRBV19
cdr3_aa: CASTPGQGTDQPQHF
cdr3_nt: TGTGCCAGTACCCCGGGACAGGGGACGGATCAGCCCCAGCATTTT

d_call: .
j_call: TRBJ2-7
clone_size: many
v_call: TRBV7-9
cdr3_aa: CASSLPRGGVYEQYF
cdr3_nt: TGTGCCAGCAGCTTGCCCAGAGGTGGGGTCTACGAGCAGTACTTC

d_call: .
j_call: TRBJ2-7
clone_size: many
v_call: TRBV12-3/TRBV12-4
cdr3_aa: CASSLSRRSSYEQYF
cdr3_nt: TGTGCCAGCAGTTTGTCCAGGAGGAGCTCCTACGAGCAGTACTTC

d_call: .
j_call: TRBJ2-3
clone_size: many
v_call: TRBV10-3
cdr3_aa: CAISRGGIEDTQYF
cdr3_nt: TGTGCCATCAGTAGAGGCGGGATCGAAGATACGCAGTATTTT

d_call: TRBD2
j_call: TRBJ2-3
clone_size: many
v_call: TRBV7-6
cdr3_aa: CASSPSGLAGIEKGDTQYF
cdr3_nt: TGTGCCAGCAGCCCCTCAGGGCTAGCGGGAATCGAAAAGGGAGATACGCAGTATTTT

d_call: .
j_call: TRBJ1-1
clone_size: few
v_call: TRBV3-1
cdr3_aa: CASSQEGNEALF
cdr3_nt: TGTGCCAGCAGCCAAGAGGGGAATGAAGCTCTCTTT

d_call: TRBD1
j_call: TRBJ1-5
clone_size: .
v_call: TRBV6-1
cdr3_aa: CASAPGQGLPQHF
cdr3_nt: TGTGCCAGCGCCCCGGGACAGGGCCTGCCCCAGCATTTT

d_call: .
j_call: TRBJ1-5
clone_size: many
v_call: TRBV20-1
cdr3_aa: CSAGFSGQPQHF
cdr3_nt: TGCAGTGCCGGTTTCAGCGGTCAGCCCCAGCATTTT

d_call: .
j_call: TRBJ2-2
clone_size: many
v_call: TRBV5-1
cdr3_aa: CASSPSPEGTGELFF
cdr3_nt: TGCGCCAGCAGCCCCTCCCCAGAGGGCACCGGGGAGCTGTTTTTT

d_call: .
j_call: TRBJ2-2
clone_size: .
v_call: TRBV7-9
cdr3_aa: CASSSSLTHGELFF
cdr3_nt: TGTGCCAGCAGCTCCTCTCTTACTCACGGGGAGCTGTTTTTT

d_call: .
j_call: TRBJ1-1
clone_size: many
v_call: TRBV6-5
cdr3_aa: CASSYTGNTEAFF
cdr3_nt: TGTGCCAGCAGTTATACTGGAAACACTGAAGCTTTCTTT

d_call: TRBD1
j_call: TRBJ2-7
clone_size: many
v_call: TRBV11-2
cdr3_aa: CASSYGQGVSYEQYF
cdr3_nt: TGTGCCAGCAGCTACGGACAGGGGGTCTCCTACGAGCAGTACTTC

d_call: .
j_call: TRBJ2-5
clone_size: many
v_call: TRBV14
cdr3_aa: CASSHSETQYF
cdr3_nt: TGTGCCAGCAGCCATTCAGAGACCCAGTACTTC

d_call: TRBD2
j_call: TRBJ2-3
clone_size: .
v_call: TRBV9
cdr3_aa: CASSVGTSGSLDTQYF
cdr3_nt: TGTGCCAGCAGCGTAGGGACTAGCGGGAGTCTGGATACGCAGTATTTT

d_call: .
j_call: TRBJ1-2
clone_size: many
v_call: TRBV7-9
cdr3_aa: CASDTTGVYYGYTF
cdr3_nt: TGTGCCAGCGATACGACTGGGGTTTACTATGGCTACACCTTC

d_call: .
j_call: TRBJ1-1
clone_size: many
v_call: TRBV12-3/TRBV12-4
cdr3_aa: CASSFDGGRTEAFF
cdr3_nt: TGTGCCAGCAGTTTCGATGGGGGACGCACTGAAGCTTTCTTT

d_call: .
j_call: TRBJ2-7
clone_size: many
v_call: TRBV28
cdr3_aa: CASSFQSRAQYEQYF
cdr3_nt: TGTGCCAGCAGTTTCCAGTCCAGGGCCCAGTACGAGCAGTACTTC

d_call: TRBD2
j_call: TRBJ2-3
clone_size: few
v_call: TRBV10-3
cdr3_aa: CAISSEAGGLVDTQYF
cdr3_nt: TGTGCCATCAGTTCGGAGGCGGGGGGGCTTGTGGATACGCAGTATTTT

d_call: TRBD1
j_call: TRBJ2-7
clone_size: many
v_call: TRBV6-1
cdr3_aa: CASRTGGVGEQYF
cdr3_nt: TGTGCCAGCCGTACAGGGGGAGTAGGCGAGCAGTACTTC

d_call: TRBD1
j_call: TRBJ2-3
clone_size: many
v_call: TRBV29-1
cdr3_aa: CSVGRTGGADTQYF
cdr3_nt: TGCAGCGTGGGTAGGACAGGGGGCGCAGATACGCAGTATTTT

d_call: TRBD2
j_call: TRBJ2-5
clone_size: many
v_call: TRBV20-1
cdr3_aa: CSARVGGTSGGVGETQYF
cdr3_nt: TGCAGTGCTAGAGTTGGTGGGACTAGCGGGGGGGTGGGAGAGACCCAGTACTTC

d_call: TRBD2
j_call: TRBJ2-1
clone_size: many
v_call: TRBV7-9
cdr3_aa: CASALTTGLAGETEQFF
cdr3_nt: TGTGCCAGCGCCCTTACGACGGGACTAGCGGGAGAAACTGAGCAGTTCTTC

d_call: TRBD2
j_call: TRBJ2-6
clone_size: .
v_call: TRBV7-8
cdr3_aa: CASSLVGTRDWFLTF
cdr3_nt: TGTGCCAGCAGCTTAGTTGGGACTAGGGATTGGTTCCTGACTTTC

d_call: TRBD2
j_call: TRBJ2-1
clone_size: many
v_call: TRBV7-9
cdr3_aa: CASSSRLAGAYNEQFF
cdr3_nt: TGTGCCAGCAGCTCCAGACTAGCGGGAGCATACAATGAGCAGTTCTTC

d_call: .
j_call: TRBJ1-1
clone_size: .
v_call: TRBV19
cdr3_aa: CASSIDRGEAFF
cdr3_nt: TGTGCCAGTAGTATAGACCGGGGTGAAGCTTTCTTT

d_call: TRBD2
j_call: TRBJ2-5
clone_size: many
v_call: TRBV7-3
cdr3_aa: CASSLRRGVETQYF
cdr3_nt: TGTGCCAGCAGCTTAAGGCGGGGGGTAGAGACCCAGTACTTC

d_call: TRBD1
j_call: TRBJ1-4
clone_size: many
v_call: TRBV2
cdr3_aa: CASRTGTGFVEKLFF
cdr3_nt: TGTGCCAGCAGGACAGGGACAGGTTTCGTGGAAAAACTGTTTTTT

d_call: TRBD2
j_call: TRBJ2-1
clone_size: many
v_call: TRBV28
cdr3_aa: CASGSGLADYNEQFF
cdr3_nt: TGTGCCAGCGGCTCGGGACTAGCGGACTACAATGAGCAGTTCTTC

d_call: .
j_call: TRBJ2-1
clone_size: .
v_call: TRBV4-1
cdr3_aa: CASSPPLPSVTHNEQFF
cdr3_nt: TGCGCCAGCAGCCCGCCCCTCCCTAGCGTAACCCACAATGAGCAGTTCTTC

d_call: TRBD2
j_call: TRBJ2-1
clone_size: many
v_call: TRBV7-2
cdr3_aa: CASSLGFLGLAASYNEQFF
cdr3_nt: TGTGCCAGCAGCTTAGGATTCTTGGGACTAGCGGCCTCCTACAATGAGCAGTTCTTC

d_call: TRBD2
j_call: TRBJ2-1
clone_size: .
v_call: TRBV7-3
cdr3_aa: CASSLILAGYNEQFF
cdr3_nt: TGTGCCAGCAGCTTAATACTAGCGGGGTACAATGAGCAGTTCTTC

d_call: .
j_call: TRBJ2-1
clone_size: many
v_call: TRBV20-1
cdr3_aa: CSARDSGWPYNEQFF
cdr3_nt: TGCAGTGCTAGAGATTCCGGGTGGCCCTACAATGAGCAGTTCTTC

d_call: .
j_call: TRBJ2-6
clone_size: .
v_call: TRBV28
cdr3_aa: CASSSGGAGANVLTF
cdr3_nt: TGTGCCAGCAGTTCAGGCGGGGCCGGGGCCAACGTCCTGACTTTC

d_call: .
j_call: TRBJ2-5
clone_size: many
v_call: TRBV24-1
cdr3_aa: CATSDSTGPDQETQYF
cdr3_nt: TGTGCCACCAGTGATTCCACCGGTCCCGACCAAGAGACCCAGTACTTC

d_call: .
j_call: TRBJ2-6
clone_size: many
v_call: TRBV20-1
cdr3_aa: CSARARGQTSGANVLTF
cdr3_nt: TGCAGTGCTAGAGCGAGAGGACAGACCTCTGGGGCCAACGTCCTGACTTTC

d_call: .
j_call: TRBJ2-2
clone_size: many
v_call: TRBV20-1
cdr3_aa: CSARGVATDTGELFF
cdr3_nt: TGCAGTGCTAGAGGAGTAGCAACGGACACCGGGGAGCTGTTTTTT